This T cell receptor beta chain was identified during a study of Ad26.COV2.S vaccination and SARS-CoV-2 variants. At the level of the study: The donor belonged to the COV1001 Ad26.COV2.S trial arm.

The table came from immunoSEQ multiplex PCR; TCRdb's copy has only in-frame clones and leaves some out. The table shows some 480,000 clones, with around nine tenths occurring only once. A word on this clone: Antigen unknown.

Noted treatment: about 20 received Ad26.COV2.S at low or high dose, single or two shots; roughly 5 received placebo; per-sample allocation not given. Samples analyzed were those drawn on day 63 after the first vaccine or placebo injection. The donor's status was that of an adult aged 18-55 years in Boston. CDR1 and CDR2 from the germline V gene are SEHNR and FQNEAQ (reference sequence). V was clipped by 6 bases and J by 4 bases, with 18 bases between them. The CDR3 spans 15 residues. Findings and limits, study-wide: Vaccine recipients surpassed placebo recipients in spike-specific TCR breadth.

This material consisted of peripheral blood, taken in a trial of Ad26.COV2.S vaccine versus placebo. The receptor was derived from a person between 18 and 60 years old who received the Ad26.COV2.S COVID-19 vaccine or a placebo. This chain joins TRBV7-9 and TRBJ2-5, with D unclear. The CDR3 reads CASSYAAGGVETQYF. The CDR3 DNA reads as TGTGCCAGCAGTTACGCGGCAGGTGGGGTAGAGACCCAGTACTTC.